The 32 T cell receptor beta chains below all came from one sample that was sequenced in a study of cytomegalovirus exposure and HLA in healthy donors. Both 60 Vbeta primers and 13 Jbeta primers went into the PCR. TCRdb's copy holds only in-frame clones and misses some; the assay was immunoSEQ multiplex PCR. The sample totals some 72,000 clones. The sample comprised PBMCs. The receptor set was obtained from a man aged 25-40 years in good health and CMV-seronegative.

In nucleotides, the CDR3 is TGTGCCAGCAGCCTGGGCTTTGGACTAGCGGGAGTGAGGGAGACCCAGTACTTC. Protein sequence: CASSLGFGLAGVRETQYF. V usage is TRBV7-7 and J usage is TRBJ2-5, with 13 bases lining up with TRBD2. CDR1 is SSHAT, CDR2 FNYEAQ, per germline (reference sequence). J was trimmed by 5 bases and V by 5 bases; bases with no gene match: 14. This CDR3 contains 18 residues.

The V gene is TRBV9, the J gene TRBJ2-1, with D hard to call. The CDR3 loop spans 13 amino acids. CDR1 is SGDLS, CDR2 YYNGEE, per germline. V lost 0 bases, J lost 7 bases, and 8 bases lay in between. CDR3 DNA sequence: TGTGCCAGCAGCGTAGGGAGTTTTAATGAGCAGTTCTTC. Its translation is CASSVGSFNEQFF.

The chain uses TRBV6-5 and TRBJ1-2; possibly TRBD1 for D (5 bases). Trimming removed 3 bases from V and 3 bases from J, with 8 bases in between. Germline assignment: CDR1 MNHEY and CDR2 SVGAGI. The CDR3 extends over 13 amino acids. The chain's CDR3 is CASSYQGYYGYTF. The CDR3 bases are TGTGCCAGCAGTTATCAGGGATACTATGGCTACACCTTC.

The V and J genes are TRBV5-4 and TRBJ2-7; 8 positions match TRBD1. The length of the CDR3 is 14 residues. The germline CDR1 and CDR2 sequences are SGHNT and YYREEE (reference sequence). V shed 2 bases, J shed 4 bases, and the junction held 5 bases outside the gene matches. The CDR3 DNA reads as TGTGCCAGCAGCTTCAGGGGGCCGGGGTACGAGCAGTACTTC. It translates to CASSFRGPGYEQYF.

This chain connects TRBV7-8 to TRBJ1-3; D gene ambiguous. Germline assignment: CDR1 SGHVS and CDR2 FQNEAQ. This CDR3 has 13 residues. V was clipped by 4 bases and J by 3 bases, with 7 bases between them. DNA of the CDR3: TGTGCCAGCAGCTCACAGAATGGAAACACCATATATTTT. It codes for CASSSQNGNTIYF.

This CDR3 is CASSAGLADNNEQFF. The CDR3 region has the DNA TGTGCCAGCAGCGCAGGACTAGCGGACAACAATGAGCAGTTCTTC. The chain recombines TRBV9 with TRBJ2-1; 10 positions match TRBD2. Trimming took 3 bases from V and 5 from J; bases not matched to a gene: 5. Per germline, CDR1 SGDLS and CDR2 YYNGEE. The CDR3 covers 15 residues.

This chain joins TRBV4-1 and TRBJ1-6, with unresolved D. V lost 0 bases, J lost 7 bases, and 7 bases lay in between. Germline V CDR1 and CDR2: MGHRA, YSYEKL. This CDR3 has 14 amino acids. The DNA of the CDR3 is TGCGCCAGCAGCCAAGAGACTAGGAATTCACCCCTCCACTTT. This codes for CASSQETRNSPLHF.

The rearrangement links TRBV13 to TRBJ2-6, with 7 bases lining up with TRBD1. Germline trimming cut 6 bases from V and 4 bases from J; bases unmatched to any gene: 9. The CDR3 covers 16 residues. Germline V CDR1 and CDR2: PRHDT, FYEKMQ (reference sequence). The CDR3 loop is CASRPIQGLGANVLTF. The CDR3 nucleotides read TGTGCCAGCAGACCTATACAGGGGTTAGGGGCCAACGTCCTGACTTTC.

The chain is built from TRBV6-1 and TRBJ2-2; 8 bases map to TRBD2. The CDR3 length is 17 residues. V lost 0 bases to trimming and J lost 6 bases; unmatched junction nucleotides: 9. Germline lookup yields CDR1 MNHNS and CDR2 SASEGT. CDR3 bases: TGTGCCAGCAGTGAAGCGCCGGGGGGGGGCGGATCCGGGGAGCTGTTTTTT. Protein: CASSEAPGGGGSGELFF.

This chain uses TRBV27 with TRBJ1-2, with TRBD1 matching over 7 bases. V trimming: 6 bases; J trimming: 1 base; junction bases outside the gene matches: 8. Germline assignment: CDR1 MNHEY and CDR2 SMNVEV (reference sequence). The length of the CDR3 is 15 residues. The CDR3 region has the DNA TGTGCCAGCAGCCGGGACAGTTTCCTTAACTATGGCTACACCTTC. This sequence encodes CASSRDSFLNYGYTF.

The rearrangement joins TRBV6-5 to TRBJ1-1; D possibly corresponds to TRBD1 (5 bases). Germline loops: CDR1 MNHEY, CDR2 SVGAGI. This CDR3 has 13 residues. Trimming pared 2 bases from V and 3 bases from J, leaving 7 bases between. Written as DNA, the CDR3 is TGTGCCAGCAGTTACATCAGGGACACTGAAGCTTTCTTT. It encodes CASSYIRDTEAFF.

The rearrangement uses TRBV6-5 and TRBJ2-7; perhaps TRBD1 as D (5 bases). The germline gives CDR1 MNHEY, CDR2 SVGAGI. Trimming took 7 bases from V and 5 from J, leaving 18 bases between them. The CDR3 contains 14 residues. The CDR3 DNA is TGTGCCAGCAATAGACAGTTCCAAGGCAACGAGCAGTACTTC. Translated, it gives CASNRQFQGNEQYF.

The chain joins TRBV6-5 to TRBJ2-7; the match to TRBD1 covers 8 bases. The CDR3 loop spans 15 amino acids. V lost 2 bases, J lost 6 bases, and 9 bases stayed unmatched. Germline V CDR1 and CDR2: MNHEY, SVGAGI. The CDR3 DNA reads TGTGCCAGCAGTTACACCGGGACAGGATATCGCGAGCAGTACTTC. It encodes CASSYTGTGYREQYF.

This rearrangement joins TRBV4-1 to TRBJ2-1; 10 bases fit TRBD2. The trim removed 4 bases at V and 3 bases at J, leaving 6 bases unmatched. Germline loops: CDR1 MGHRA, CDR2 YSYEKL. CDR3 length equals 16 residues. The CDR3 sequence: CASSRRLAGNYNEQFF. DNA of the CDR3: TGCGCCAGCAGCCGAAGACTAGCGGGCAACTACAATGAGCAGTTCTTC.

The J gene is TRBJ2-5, the V gene TRBV9; weak D call: TRBD2 (5 bases). The germline V gene has CDR1 SGDLS and CDR2 YYNGEE. CDR3 length: 14 residues. V was cut by 0 bases and J by 4 bases, with 10 bases left in between. Written as DNA, the CDR3 is TGTGCCAGCAGCGTAGGAGGGAACGGAGAGACCCAGTACTTC. Protein product: CASSVGGNGETQYF.

The chain employs TRBV2 and TRBJ2-3; maybe TRBD1 (6 bases). Germline V gives CDR1 SNHLY, CDR2 FYNNEI. The length of the CDR3 is 15 residues. Trimming left V 5 bases short and J 5 bases short, with 17 bases between. In nucleotides, the CDR3 is TGTGCCAGCAGTCTTCGACAGGCCTCAGGAGATACGCAGTATTTT. This encodes CASSLRQASGDTQYF.

The chain carries TRBV6-1 and TRBJ1-2; weak D call: TRBD1 (6 bases). CDR3 size: 14 residues. The germline V gene encodes CDR1 MNHNS and CDR2 SASEGT. V was shortened by 1 base and J by 5 bases, with 11 bases between the two germline ends. The CDR3 region has the DNA TGTGCCAGCAGTGAAGACGGGACATTATATGGCTACACCTTC. This sequence encodes CASSEDGTLYGYTF.

CDR3 sequence (DNA): TGCGCCAGCAGCCCGCAGCTACAGAAAATCTACACAGATACGCAGTATTTT. It codes for CASSPQLQKIYTDTQYF. The genes are TRBV4-3 and TRBJ2-3; D remains ambiguous. Germline V gives CDR1 LGHNA, CDR2 YSLEER. The V end lost 4 bases, the J end lost 2 bases, and 19 bases lay between the germline ends. This CDR3 comprises 17 residues.

The chain employs TRBV6-1 and TRBJ2-7; D is perhaps TRBD1 (5 bases). Per germline, CDR1 MNHNS and CDR2 SASEGT. V was cut by 6 bases and J by 1 base, with 16 bases left in between. This CDR3 has 15 amino acids. The CDR3 sequence: CASRPVLQVSYEQYF. The CDR3 region has the DNA TGTGCCAGCAGACCCGTTCTACAGGTATCCTACGAGCAGTACTTC.

The chain uses TRBV28 and TRBJ2-7; TRBD2 matches at 9 bases. CDR3 length: 15 amino acids. CDR1 is MDHEN and CDR2 is SYDVKM in the germline V gene. J was trimmed by 3 bases and V by 8 bases; bases with no gene match: 11. CDR3 coding DNA: TGTGCCAGCCGTTGGAGTAGCGGGAGACGCTACGAGCAGTACTTC. Amino acids: CASRWSSGRRYEQYF.

J is TRBJ1-2 and V is TRBV6-5, with 12 nucleotides matching TRBD1. CDR1 and CDR2 from the germline V gene are MNHEY and SVGAGI. The CDR3 extends over 12 amino acids. Trimming removed 11 bases from V and 7 bases from J; junction bases left unmatched: 5. CDR3 in amino acids: CAARDRGRGYTF. The CDR3 coding sequence is TGTGCCGCACGGGACAGGGGGCGTGGCTACACCTTC.

The rearrangement joins TRBV27 to TRBJ2-7; a weak D match, TRBD1 (5 bases). Trimming shortened V by 5 bases and J by 0 bases, and 11 bases separated the two germline ends. Germline lookup yields CDR1 MNHEY and CDR2 SMNVEV (reference sequence). The CDR3 is 14 residues long. The chain's CDR3 is CASSRGILSYEQYF. In nucleotides, the CDR3 is TGTGCCAGCAGTAGGGGTATCCTCTCCTACGAGCAGTACTTC.

The chain carries TRBV18 and TRBJ2-6; 7 nucleotides match TRBD1. CDR1 is KGHSH and CDR2 is LQKENI in the germline V gene. V trimming: 6 bases; J trimming: 0 bases; junction bases outside the gene matches: 14. The CDR3 is 19 residues long. This chain's CDR3 is CASSLIGGSIFSGANVLTF. In DNA, the CDR3 is TGTGCCAGCTCGCTTATAGGGGGCTCCATATTCTCTGGGGCCAACGTCCTGACTTTC.

The genes are TRBV12-5 and TRBJ2-2; the D gene is possibly TRBD2 (6 bases). Trimming left V 4 bases short and J 4 bases short, with 10 bases between. The CDR3 extends over 14 amino acids. In germline, CDR1 is LGHNT, CDR2 FRNRAP. The DNA for the CDR3 is TGTGCTAGTGGTTCGGGAGTCGGCACCGGGGAGCTGTTTTTT. Amino acids: CASGSGVGTGELFF.

The genes are TRBV9 and TRBJ1-4; D gene ambiguous. V dropped 1 base and J dropped 10 bases, with 8 bases sitting between them. This CDR3 comprises 12 residues. Germline values: CDR1 SGDLS, CDR2 YYNGEE. DNA for the CDR3: TGTGCCAGCAGCGTATCCGGGAGAAAACTGTTTTTT. It encodes CASSVSGRKLFF.

J is TRBJ1-2 and V is TRBV30; 7 bases are a match to TRBD1. The CDR3 runs 13 residues. CDR1 and CDR2 from the germline V gene are GTSNPN and SVGIG (reference sequence). Trimming removed 3 bases from V and 7 bases from J; junction bases left unmatched: 8. DNA of the CDR3: TGTGCCTGGAGAAGACAGGGAGGTAGTGGCTACACCTTC. Translating it yields CAWRRQGGSGYTF. The full variable domain, in which reference TRBV30 and TRBJ1-2 provide the parts outside the CDR3, is SQTIHQWPATLVQPVGSPLSLECTVEGTSNPNLYWYRQAAGRGLQLLFYSVGIGQISSEVPQNLSASRPQDRQFILSSKKLLLSDSGFYLCAWRRQGGSGYTFGSGTRLTVV.

The V gene is TRBV7-9, the J gene TRBJ1-5, with 9 bases lining up with TRBD1. This CDR3 region has 13 residues. With 6 bases clipped from V and 6 bases from J, the junction kept 3 bases outside the gene matches. Germline V CDR1 and CDR2: SEHNR, FQNEAQ (reference sequence). CDR3 sequence reads: CASSLDRGQPQHF. The CDR3 DNA reads TGTGCCAGCAGTTTGGACAGGGGTCAGCCCCAGCATTTT.

The V and J genes are TRBV7-9 and TRBJ2-7; D gene uncertain. The V and J ends lost 2 bases and 3 bases respectively, with 5 bases between them. CDR1 is SEHNR and CDR2 is FQNEAQ in the germline V gene (reference sequence). The CDR3 sequence is 12 residues long. The DNA of the CDR3 is TGTGCCAGCAGCTTATCGGTCTACGAGCAGTACTTC. As protein: CASSLSVYEQYF.

This chain connects TRBV5-1 to TRBJ2-5; tentative D call: TRBD2 (6 bases). Germline CDR1 reads SGHRS; CDR2 reads YFSETQ. Trimming cost V 3 bases and J 4 bases, with 13 bases left between them. This CDR3 comprises 14 residues. CDR3 DNA sequence: TGCGCCAGCAGCTCACTTAGCGGTCCAGAGACCCAGTACTTC. Its translation is CASSSLSGPETQYF.

The chain recombines TRBV10-2 with TRBJ1-2, with TRBD1 identical over 7 bases. Per the germline V gene, CDR1 is WSHSY and CDR2 is SAAADI. The CDR3 runs 12 residues. The trim removed 4 bases at V and 5 bases at J, leaving 1 base unmatched. CDR3: CASSGTGYGYTF. CDR3 DNA: TGCGCCAGCAGTGGGACAGGATATGGCTACACCTTC.

The J gene is TRBJ1-5, the V gene TRBV19; 10 nucleotides match TRBD1. Germline CDR1 is LNHDA and CDR2 is SQIVND (reference sequence). There are 14 residues in the CDR3. With 1 base clipped from V and 6 bases from J, the junction kept 0 bases outside the gene matches. The CDR3 DNA sequence: TGTGCCAGTAGTATAGGGACAGGGGGTCAGCCCCAGCATTTT. Translation gives CASSIGTGGQPQHF.

CDR3 nucleotide sequence: TGTGCCAGCAGCCCCCTCGGAGCCGCTAATGAAAAACTGTTTTTT. Its protein product is CASSPLGAANEKLFF. V gene TRBV7-9 combines with J gene TRBJ1-4; no reliable D call. Per germline, CDR1 SEHNR and CDR2 FQNEAQ (reference sequence). This CDR3 has 15 amino acids. V lost 5 bases, J lost 3 bases, and 13 bases lay in between.